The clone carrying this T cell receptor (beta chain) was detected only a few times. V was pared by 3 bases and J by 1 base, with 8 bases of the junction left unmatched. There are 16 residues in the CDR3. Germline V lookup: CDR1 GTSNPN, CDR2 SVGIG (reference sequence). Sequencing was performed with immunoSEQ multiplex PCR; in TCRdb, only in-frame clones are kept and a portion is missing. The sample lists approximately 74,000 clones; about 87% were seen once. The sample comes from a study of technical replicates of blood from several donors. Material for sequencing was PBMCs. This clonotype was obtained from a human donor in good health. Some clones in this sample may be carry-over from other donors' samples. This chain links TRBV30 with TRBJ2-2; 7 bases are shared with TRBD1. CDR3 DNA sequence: TGTGCCTGGAGCAGACAGGGATACTTGAACACCGGGGAGCTGTTTTTT. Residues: CAWSRQGYLNTGELFF.